These T cell receptor beta chains were read from a single sample in a study of naive and memory T cell subsets. TCRdb re-analysed the 5' RACE reads in MiXCR, keeping a single row per CDR3 protein. Of about 32,000 distinct CDR3 sequences listed, over 15% are singletons. These receptors were collected from a female donor in good health. Each CDR3 is given without its conserved first and last residue. Each record gives: CDR3 protein, V gene, J gene.

cdr3_aa: SVPGGGASDTQY
v_call: TRBV29-1
j_call: TRBJ2-3

cdr3_aa: SASLLAGATDTQY
v_call: TRBV20-1
j_call: TRBJ2-3

cdr3_aa: ASSLGARVTEAF
v_call: TRBV5-1
j_call: TRBJ1-1

cdr3_aa: ASSKNRGGPSGYT
v_call: TRBV13
j_call: TRBJ1-2

cdr3_aa: ASRGHGGSNTEAF
v_call: TRBV14
j_call: TRBJ1-1

cdr3_aa: SARGTSGQETQY
v_call: TRBV20-1
j_call: TRBJ2-5

cdr3_aa: ASSYGRTNYGYT
v_call: TRBV6-5
j_call: TRBJ1-2

cdr3_aa: SVETSLNEAF
v_call: TRBV29-1
j_call: TRBJ1-1

cdr3_aa: ASRQQGLSNQPQH
v_call: TRBV6-6
j_call: TRBJ1-5

cdr3_aa: SANLAGVADTQY
v_call: TRBV20-1
j_call: TRBJ2-3

cdr3_aa: ASSFPEDPPRYT
v_call: TRBV6-5
j_call: TRBJ1-2

cdr3_aa: ASSIGNTEAF
v_call: TRBV19
j_call: TRBJ1-1

cdr3_aa: SVAPDRVQETQY
v_call: TRBV29-1
j_call: TRBJ2-5

cdr3_aa: ASSYGRVDTGELF
v_call: TRBV6-5
j_call: TRBJ2-2

cdr3_aa: ASNPPGTGYQETQY
v_call: TRBV6-1
j_call: TRBJ2-5

cdr3_aa: SVVNPTGGGNTEAF
v_call: TRBV29-1
j_call: TRBJ1-1

cdr3_aa: ASSTSGTPSTDTQY
v_call: TRBV5-5
j_call: TRBJ2-3

cdr3_aa: ASGLEYRTEAF
v_call: TRBV12-5
j_call: TRBJ1-1

cdr3_aa: ASSLARGGKQETQY
v_call: TRBV7-2
j_call: TRBJ2-5

cdr3_aa: ASSFAPQLRISGYEQY
v_call: TRBV6-2/TRBV6-3
j_call: TRBJ2-7

cdr3_aa: ASSPGTRRDYGYT
v_call: TRBV5-1
j_call: TRBJ1-2

cdr3_aa: ASSPGRGRGTEAF
v_call: TRBV18
j_call: TRBJ1-1

cdr3_aa: ATRSDGILGSETQY
v_call: TRBV15
j_call: TRBJ2-5

cdr3_aa: ASSLGVLTDTQY
v_call: TRBV5-1
j_call: TRBJ2-3

cdr3_aa: ASSYFSGVNTEAF
v_call: TRBV6-5
j_call: TRBJ1-1

cdr3_aa: SARDGDPSSGNTIY
v_call: TRBV20-1
j_call: TRBJ1-3

cdr3_aa: ASSLDGTGKAQY
v_call: TRBV5-1
j_call: TRBJ2-5

cdr3_aa: SAQQGSNSPLH
v_call: TRBV29-1
j_call: TRBJ1-6

cdr3_aa: ASRRGGANYGYT
v_call: TRBV7-2
j_call: TRBJ1-2

cdr3_aa: AITGMGNEQF
v_call: TRBV10-3
j_call: TRBJ2-1

cdr3_aa: ASSPQLWQPQH
v_call: TRBV12-3/TRBV12-4
j_call: TRBJ1-5

cdr3_aa: ASSKTGTKGEQY
v_call: TRBV10-2
j_call: TRBJ2-7

cdr3_aa: AISELGGAQDEQY
v_call: TRBV10-3
j_call: TRBJ2-7

cdr3_aa: ASRGGPYGYT
v_call: TRBV3-1
j_call: TRBJ1-2

cdr3_aa: SAAVERGGLRSYEQY
v_call: TRBV20-1
j_call: TRBJ2-7

cdr3_aa: SARDHQGSTDTQY
v_call: TRBV20-1
j_call: TRBJ2-3

cdr3_aa: ASSLTQTEYNEQF
v_call: TRBV7-3
j_call: TRBJ2-1

cdr3_aa: ASSEAPYVYGYT
v_call: TRBV6-1
j_call: TRBJ1-2

cdr3_aa: ASSARTGVGEQY
v_call: TRBV10-2
j_call: TRBJ2-7

cdr3_aa: ASSEGGETQY
v_call: TRBV6-6
j_call: TRBJ2-5

cdr3_aa: ASSDPRASGPPHYEQY
v_call: TRBV6-2/TRBV6-3
j_call: TRBJ2-7

cdr3_aa: ASSPLAGTRNEQF
v_call: TRBV7-2
j_call: TRBJ2-1

cdr3_aa: ATSIRQINTEAF
v_call: TRBV15
j_call: TRBJ1-1

cdr3_aa: ASSAPPGARAYNSPLH
v_call: TRBV9
j_call: TRBJ1-6

cdr3_aa: SGLAGSYNEQF
v_call: TRBV29-1
j_call: TRBJ2-1

cdr3_aa: ASSGFSADKNTEAF
v_call: TRBV2
j_call: TRBJ1-1

cdr3_aa: ASSRTNTGELF
v_call: TRBV11-2
j_call: TRBJ2-2

cdr3_aa: ASSLAGLGGYT
v_call: TRBV5-1
j_call: TRBJ1-2

cdr3_aa: ASSPADYGYT
v_call: TRBV25-1
j_call: TRBJ1-2

cdr3_aa: ASSVSGTWGETQY
v_call: TRBV27
j_call: TRBJ2-5

cdr3_aa: SARDRARPNEKLF
v_call: TRBV20-1
j_call: TRBJ1-4